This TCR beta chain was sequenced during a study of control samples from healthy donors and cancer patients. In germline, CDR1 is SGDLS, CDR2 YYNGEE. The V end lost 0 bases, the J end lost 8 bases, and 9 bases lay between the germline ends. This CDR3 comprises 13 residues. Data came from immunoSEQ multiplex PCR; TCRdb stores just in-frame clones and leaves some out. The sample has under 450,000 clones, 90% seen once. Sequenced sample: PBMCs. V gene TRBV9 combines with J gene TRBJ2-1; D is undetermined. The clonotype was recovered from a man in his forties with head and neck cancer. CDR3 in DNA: TGTGCCAGCAGCGTAGGCGTAGACGATGAGCAGTTCTTC. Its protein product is CASSVGVDDEQFF.